Listed here are 26 T cell receptor beta chains from one sample, sequenced in a study of cytomegalovirus exposure and HLA in healthy donors. Researchers ran the PCR with 60 Vbeta and 13 Jbeta primers. The table came from immunoSEQ multiplex PCR; TCRdb's copy has only in-frame clones and leaves some out. Among about 140,000 clones, about 82% were seen once, and the ten largest hold about 4.3%. The source material was PBMCs. The receptor set was obtained from a man younger than 40 in good health.

This rearrangement joins TRBV10-2 to TRBJ1-4; 7 nucleotides agree with TRBD1. This CDR3 comprises 15 residues. The ends lost 2 bases at V and 8 bases at J; junction bases unmatched: 8. CDR1 and CDR2 from the germline V gene are WSHSY and SAAADI. CDR3 protein: CASSEPGTVREKLFF. In nucleotides, the CDR3 is TGCGCCAGCAGTGAGCCGGGGACAGTTAGGGAAAAACTGTTTTTT.

This sequence joins TRBV6-5 and TRBJ2-2, with a weak D call TRBD2 (5 bases). With 6 bases removed from V and 8 bases from J, the gap between germline ends came to 16 bases. Per the germline V gene, CDR1 is MNHEY and CDR2 is SVGAGI. The length of the CDR3 is 14 residues. CDR3 amino acids: CASSRTWEGGELFF. CDR3 nucleotide sequence: TGTGCCAGCAGCCGGACTTGGGAAGGTGGGGAGCTGTTTTTT.

The V and J genes are TRBV7-2 and TRBJ2-3; maybe TRBD2 (6 bases). Germline CDR1 and CDR2: SGHTA and FQGNSA. The CDR3 is 18 amino acids. V lost 2 bases and J lost 6, with 24 bases in between. In DNA, the CDR3 is TGTGCCAGCAGCTTACCCGCGACCGGGAGAGGTAGCGGCGATACGCAGTATTTT. Translation gives CASSLPATGRGSGDTQYF.

This clone has only one observation. The J gene is TRBJ2-3, the V gene TRBV19; 11 bases are shared with TRBD2. CDR3 size: 16 residues. The germline gives CDR1 LNHDA, CDR2 SQIVND (reference sequence). J gave up 5 bases and V 5 bases, and 9 bases lay outside the gene matches. The chain's CDR3 is CASSPWLTSGGDTQYF. The CDR3 bases are TGTGCCAGTAGTCCCTGGCTAACTAGCGGGGGAGATACGCAGTATTTT.

For the CDR3, the DNA is TGCAGCGTCCGCGGTGCGGTCGGCGGACAAGAACCCTACGAGCAGTACTTC. Its protein product is CSVRGAVGGQEPYEQYF. The rearrangement joins TRBV29-1 to TRBJ2-7, with D possibly being TRBD1 (5 bases). CDR1 SQVTM and CDR2 ANQGSEA come from the germline V gene. The CDR3 runs to 17 residues. Trimming stripped 6 bases from V and 2 bases from J, with 26 bases between.

The chain is built from TRBV18 and TRBJ2-7, with D possibly being TRBD2 (6 bases). The CDR3 totals 13 residues. V lost 2 bases to trimming and J lost 5 bases, with 10 bases between them. Germline V gene data show CDR1 as KGHSH and CDR2 as LQKENI. The CDR3 here is CASSPALANEQYF. The CDR3 nucleotides read TGTGCCAGCTCACCAGCACTAGCTAACGAGCAGTACTTC.

The count of this clone is one. CDR3 protein: CASSLLYRYSPLHF. CDR3 bases: TGTGCCAGCAGTCTCCTGTACCGCTACTCACCCCTCCACTTT. The chain carries TRBV28 and TRBJ1-6; D remains ambiguous. Germline CDR1 MDHEN, CDR2 SYDVKM. CDR3 size: 14 residues. V gave up 5 bases and J gave up 10 bases, with 15 bases separating them.

This clone was observed a few times. The chain combines TRBV5-1 with TRBJ1-1; D perhaps matches TRBD1 (5 bases). Between the trimmed V and J ends, which lost 1 base and 2 bases, there was a span of 21 bases. The CDR3 contains 18 residues. Germline CDR1 SGHRS, CDR2 YFSETQ. CDR3 in DNA: TGCGCCAGCAGCTTGCTCGGAAGGACCCGACAGACCAACACTGAAGCTTTCTTT. Residues: CASSLLGRTRQTNTEAFF.

The CDR3 nucleotides read TGTGCCAGCAGACCGGGACAAACCTACGAGCAGTACTTC. Protein product: CASRPGQTYEQYF. This chain joins TRBV28 and TRBJ2-7; D may be TRBD1 (6 bases). Germline values: CDR1 MDHEN, CDR2 SYDVKM. The length of the CDR3 is 13 residues. With 6 bases removed from V and 2 bases from J, the gap between germline ends came to 11 bases.

This clone was recorded a few times. The chain is built from TRBV6-1 and TRBJ2-7, with D possibly matching TRBD2 (6 bases). The V end was cut by 4 bases, the J end by 0 bases, with 13 bases between. Germline CDR1 reads MNHNS; CDR2 reads SASEGT. The CDR3 length is 15 residues. DNA for the CDR3: TGTGCCAGCAGTGTAGGGCAGGGAGGCTCCTACGAGCAGTACTTC. It specifies CASSVGQGGSYEQYF.

The chain is built from TRBV11-2 and TRBJ1-6, with a possible D match to TRBD1 (6 bases). The V gene lost 6 bases and the J gene lost 7 bases, with 16 bases spanning the gap. The CDR3 extends over 15 amino acids. Per the germline V gene, CDR1 is SGHAT and CDR2 is FQNNGV. CDR3 protein: CASSAREGENSPLHF. The CDR3 DNA reads TGTGCCAGCAGTGCTCGGGAGGGGGAAAATTCACCCCTCCACTTT.

V is TRBV9 and J is TRBJ1-5, with D possibly matching TRBD1 (6 bases). CDR3 length: 15 residues. Trimming removed 3 bases from V and 4 bases from J, with 14 bases in between. Germline V gives CDR1 SGDLS, CDR2 YYNGEE. The chain's CDR3 is CASSASGDLNQPQHF. CDR3 DNA: TGTGCCAGCAGCGCCTCAGGGGACCTAAATCAGCCCCAGCATTTT.

This clone came up once. The chain carries TRBV4-1 and TRBJ2-1, with a tentative D call TRBD2 (5 bases). The V gene lost 3 bases and the J gene lost 9 bases, with 12 bases spanning the gap. This CDR3 is 13 amino acids long. Germline V lookup: CDR1 MGHRA, CDR2 YSYEKL. The CDR3 spells CASSQELRGEQFF. In DNA, the CDR3 is TGCGCCAGCAGCCAGGAGCTTCGGGGTGAGCAGTTCTTC.

The V and J genes are TRBV29-1 and TRBJ2-2; TRBD1 aligns across 8 bases. The V and J ends lost 7 bases and 0 bases, in that order; junction bases with no gene match: 10. Germline V CDR1 and CDR2: SQVTM, ANQGSEA. This CDR3 has 16 residues. CDR3 coding DNA: TGCAGCGCCGCCGACAGGGGCCCCGCGAACACCGGGGAGCTGTTTTTT. Protein product: CSAADRGPANTGELFF.

The V call is TRBV4-3, the J call TRBJ1-4; D is unresolved. The CDR3 spans 14 residues. In germline, CDR1 is LGHNA, CDR2 YSLEER. The V end was cut by 4 bases, the J end by 10 bases, with 16 bases between. CDR3 bases: TGCGCCAGCAGCCCCGGACGGGATCAAGGAAAACTGTTTTTT. Residues: CASSPGRDQGKLFF.

The chain is built from TRBV7-6 and TRBJ1-1, with TRBD1 as a possible D gene (6 bases). The V end lost 5 bases, the J end lost 6 bases, and 13 bases lay between the germline ends. Germline CDR1 SGHVS, CDR2 FNYEAQ. CDR3 length: 13 residues. This chain's CDR3 is CASSLNRASEAFF. Written as DNA, the CDR3 is TGTGCCAGCAGCCTCAACAGGGCCTCTGAAGCTTTCTTT.

Concerning this clone itself: One end of the junction varies from germline; a read error may be responsible. The rearrangement links TRBV2 to TRBJ2-5; 7 bases are shared with TRBD2. Germline V gene lookup returns CDR1 SNHLY and CDR2 FYNNEI. This CDR3 comprises 15 residues. The CDR3 spells CASREGGRAGETQYF. In DNA, the CDR3 is TGTGCCAGCAGGGAAGGTGGGAGGGCCGGGGAGACCCAGTACTTC.

This chain joins TRBV19 and TRBJ2-7; D call uncertain. The CDR3 loop spans 13 amino acids. Trimming left V 5 bases short and J 0 bases short, with 8 bases between. Germline V gene sequence: CDR1 LNHDA, CDR2 SQIVND (reference sequence). CDR3 protein: CASSPLYSYEQYF. CDR3 DNA: TGTGCCAGTAGTCCTCTGTACTCCTACGAGCAGTACTTC.

This chain links TRBV29-1 with TRBJ2-3, with 11 bases lining up with TRBD2. The J segment lost 3 bases and the V segment lost 7 bases, leaving 12 bases of the junction unmatched. Germline V gene sequence: CDR1 SQVTM, CDR2 ANQGSEA. This CDR3 is built from 16 residues. In nucleotides, the CDR3 is TGCAGCGCCCTGGGGACTAGCGGAGGGAAGACAGATACGCAGTATTTT. Translation gives CSALGTSGGKTDTQYF.

This sequence joins TRBV27 and TRBJ1-2; TRBD1 might be the D (6 bases). Germline V gene lookup returns CDR1 MNHEY and CDR2 SMNVEV (reference sequence). The V gene lost 5 bases and the J gene lost 1 base, with 14 bases spanning the gap. The CDR3 loop spans 15 amino acids. CDR3 nucleotide sequence: TGTGCCAGCAGTGACAGACAGGCTGGTAACTATGGCTACACCTTC. This codes for CASSDRQAGNYGYTF.

In its sample, this clone was seen once. J is TRBJ2-6 and V is TRBV15; D unclear. Per germline, CDR1 LNHNV and CDR2 YYDKDF (reference sequence). Trimming shortened V by 0 bases and J by 4 bases, and 7 bases separated the two germline ends. CDR3 length: 15 residues. This CDR3 reads CATSREALGANVLTF. The CDR3 bases are TGTGCCACCAGCAGAGAAGCTCTGGGGGCCAACGTCCTGACTTTC.

V gene TRBV5-6 combines with J gene TRBJ2-1; D gene ambiguous. The germline V gene encodes CDR1 SGHDT and CDR2 YYEEEE. V lost 2 bases to trimming and J lost 2 bases, with 11 bases between them. The CDR3 extends over 15 amino acids. The CDR3 DNA reads TGTGCCAGCAGCTTCGACGATCAGGCCTACAATGAGCAGTTCTTC. Its protein product is CASSFDDQAYNEQFF.

This chain uses TRBV6-6 with TRBJ2-7, with 9 bases lining up with TRBD1. V lost 2 bases, J lost 3 bases, and 2 bases stayed unmatched. Germline-derived CDR1 and CDR2 are MNHNY and SVGAGI (reference sequence). The length of the CDR3 is 14 residues. The CDR3 sequence: CASSYPGQGYEQYF. CDR3 DNA: TGTGCCAGCAGTTACCCGGGACAGGGCTACGAGCAGTACTTC.

The chain's CDR3 is CASSLDGSWGNEQFF. CDR3 in DNA: TGTGCCAGCAGCTTAGACGGGAGCTGGGGGAATGAGCAGTTCTTC. This chain links TRBV7-8 with TRBJ2-1; weak D call: TRBD2 (6 bases). This CDR3 comprises 15 residues. Germline V gives CDR1 SGHVS, CDR2 FQNEAQ. Trimming took off 1 base at V and 7 bases at J, with 14 bases between the two ends.

This sequence joins TRBV4-3 and TRBJ1-1; D is undetermined. The CDR3 spans 14 residues. CDR1 and CDR2 from the germline V gene are LGHNA and YSLEER. V lost 1 base and J 3 bases, leaving 9 bases between the germline ends. CDR3 amino acids: CASSQGSSHTEAFF. CDR3 nucleotides: TGCGCCAGCAGCCAAGGGTCTAGTCACACTGAAGCTTTCTTT.

The chain is built from TRBV11-3 and TRBJ2-1, with 11 bases that match TRBD2. Looked up from germline, CDR1 is SGHNT and CDR2 is YENEEA. CDR3 length equals 15 residues. V trimming: 3 bases; J trimming: 5 bases; junction bases outside the gene matches: 3. This CDR3 reads CASSFGTSGNNEQFF. The CDR3 DNA is TGTGCCAGCAGCTTCGGGACTAGCGGCAACAATGAGCAGTTCTTC.